These 16 T cell receptor beta chains share one sample of origin, sequenced in a study of T cells in Graves' hyperthyroidism and ophthalmopathy. Amplification yielded TCR beta CDR3 regions, with RNA transcripts as the source. First-round RT-PCR targeting the TCR CDR3 was performed with the HTBI primer set. TCRdb fed the multiplex PCR reads into MiXCR, producing one record per CDR3 protein. The data show fewer than 700,000 distinct CDR3 sequences, roughly 18% seen once. The sample comprised blood. These receptors were obtained from a woman aged 18 to 35 with Graves' ophthalmopathy.

V is TRBV19 and J is TRBJ1-3; TRBD1 is a possible D gene (6 bases). The CDR3 sequence is 16 residues long. V gave up 6 bases and J gave up 2 bases, with 17 bases separating them. Germline CDR1 is LNHDA and CDR2 is SQIVND (reference sequence). The CDR3 loop is CASRYATGTAGNTIYF. The DNA of the CDR3 is TGTGCCAGTAGATATGCTACAGGGACTGCTGGAAACACCATATATTTT.

This clonotype showed up many times. This chain links TRBV9 with TRBJ2-6, with 7 positions matching TRBD1. Germline V gene sequence: CDR1 SGDLS, CDR2 YYNGEE. V gave up 4 bases and J gave up 2 bases; unmatched junction bases: 9. This CDR3 has 17 amino acids. CDR3 loop: CASSPRDRRTGANVLTF. In nucleotides, the CDR3 is TGTGCCAGCAGCCCCCGGGACAGACGGACTGGGGCCAACGTCCTGACTTTC. The whole variable domain, remainder taken from reference TRBV9 and TRBJ2-6, is DSGVTQTPKHLITATGQRVTLRCSPRSGDLSVYWYQQSLDQGLQFLIQYYNGEERAKGNILERFSAQQFPDLHSELNLSSLELGDSALYFCASSPRDRRTGANVLTFGAGSRLTVL.

CDR3 in amino acids: CSGPGEEDGYTF. The CDR3 DNA sequence: TGCAGCGGGCCCGGGGAGGAGGATGGCTACACCTTC. This chain joins TRBV29-1 and TRBJ1-2; D unclear. From germline, CDR1 is SQVTM and CDR2 ANQGSEA. The ends were cut back, 7 bases at V and 6 bases at J, with 15 bases in the middle. The CDR3 contains 12 residues.

The chain uses TRBV28 and TRBJ1-1, with 11 bases fitting TRBD1. After removal of 2 bases from V and 0 bases from J, the junction contained 8 bases not matched to a gene. The CDR3 extends over 18 amino acids. The germline CDR1 and CDR2 sequences are MDHEN and SYDVKM. The CDR3 bases are TGTGCCAGCAGTTTAACGGGACAGGGGGTAACGGTGAACACTGAAGCTTTCTTT. It yields the protein CASSLTGQGVTVNTEAFF.

This clonotype was detected a few times. A read error may explain this, as a much larger clone is one base away. The V and J genes are TRBV6-2 or TRBV6-3 and TRBJ1-1, with 9 bases that match TRBD1. Germline V gives CDR1 MNHEY, CDR2 SVGEGT. This CDR3 comprises 15 residues. The CDR3 DNA sequence: TGTGCCAGCAGTTGGGACAGGGCTAGGAACGCTGAAGCTTTCTTT. It encodes CASSWDRARNAEAFF.

There are a few counts of this clonotype. The V and J genes are TRBV5-1 and TRBJ2-1, with TRBD1 identical over 7 bases. Germline trimming cut 0 bases from V and 13 bases from J; bases unmatched to any gene: 10. CDR3 size: 14 residues. Germline CDR1 and CDR2: SGHRS and YFSETQ. CDR3 region: CASSLGQGLYIQFF. The CDR3 nucleotides read TGCGCCAGCAGCTTGGGACAGGGTCTATATATCCAGTTCTTC. The entire variable domain, with the rest obtained from reference TRBV5-1 and TRBJ2-1, is as follows: KAGVTQTPRYLIKTRGQQVTLSCSPISGHRSVSWYQQTPGQGLQFLFEYFSETQRNKGNFPGRFSGRQFSNSRSEMNVSTLELGDSALYLCASSLGQGLYIQFFGPGTRLTVL.

There are many counts of this clonotype. The chain combines TRBV7-9 with TRBJ2-1; 8 positions match TRBD2. Germline V gene sequence: CDR1 SEHNR, CDR2 FQNEAQ (reference sequence). CDR3 length: 15 residues. The ends lost 4 bases at V and 9 bases at J; junction bases unmatched: 11. CDR3 in amino acids: CASSSLGGLDVEQFF. CDR3 DNA sequence: TGTGCCAGCAGCTCATTGGGGGGACTAGATGTTGAGCAGTTCTTC.

V is TRBV19 and J is TRBJ2-1, with TRBD1 matching over 7 bases. This CDR3 region has 15 residues. Germline trimming cut 7 bases from V and 9 bases from J; bases unmatched to any gene: 15. CDR1 is LNHDA, CDR2 SQIVND, per germline (reference sequence). CDR3 amino acids: CASNPRQGLVSEQFF. For the CDR3, the DNA is TGTGCCAGTAATCCCCGACAGGGTCTTGTGAGTGAGCAGTTCTTC.

This clonotype was counted ten times or more. The chain couples TRBV6-1 to TRBJ1-1; TRBD1 might be the D (5 bases). V lost 0 bases, J lost 4 bases, and 12 bases lay in between. The CDR3 is 15 residues long. Germline CDR1 and CDR2: MNHNS and SASEGT. The CDR3 here is CASSEALEGSTEAFF. CDR3 bases: TGTGCCAGCAGTGAAGCGCTTGAGGGGTCCACTGAAGCTTTCTTT.

The gene calls are TRBV4-1 and TRBJ2-7, with D hard to call. This CDR3 spans 17 amino acids. Germline assignment: CDR1 MGHRA and CDR2 YSYEKL. Trimming removed 0 bases at V and 1 base at J, with 16 bases between. The CDR3 DNA sequence: TGCGCCAGCAGCCAAGATGGCCAGCCATATACGTCCTACGAGCAGTACTTC. It codes for CASSQDGQPYTSYEQYF.

This clonotype has only a few counts. The V and J genes are TRBV18 and TRBJ1-1; D perhaps matches TRBD1 (5 bases). V dropped 1 base and J dropped 7 bases, with 13 bases sitting between them. Germline V gene lookup returns CDR1 KGHSH and CDR2 LQKENI. The CDR3 loop spans 14 amino acids. The CDR3 loop is CASSPQQEFGEAFF. CDR3 sequence (DNA): TGTGCCAGCTCACCACAACAGGAATTCGGTGAAGCTTTCTTT.

This clonotype has more than one count but fewer than ten. The chain couples TRBV14 to TRBJ1-4; the match to TRBD1 covers 9 bases. CDR1 and CDR2 (germline): SGHDN, FVKESK. The trim removed 4 bases at V and 10 bases at J, leaving 10 bases unmatched. The CDR3 has 15 residues. CDR3 DNA sequence: TGTGCCAGCAGCCGCCACCGGACAGGGGTCGTAAAACTGTTTTTT. Translation gives CASSRHRTGVVKLFF.

This clonotype was observed at least ten times. The rearrangement joins TRBV7-8 to TRBJ1-1; D possibly corresponds to TRBD1 (5 bases). CDR3 length: 13 residues. Deletions cut 1 base from V and 8 bases from J, with 11 bases between. Looked up from germline, CDR1 is SGHVS and CDR2 is FQNEAQ. Written as DNA, the CDR3 is TGTGCCAGCAGCTTAGAGGGGCCTCGGGAAGCTTTCTTT. Translating it yields CASSLEGPREAFF.

This clonotype was seen repeatedly, ten times or more. This sequence joins TRBV9 and TRBJ2-5; D ambiguous. Germline V CDR1 and CDR2: SGDLS, YYNGEE. V lost 0 bases, J lost 2 bases, and 2 bases lay in between. The CDR3 runs 12 residues. The CDR3 DNA reads as TGTGCCAGCAGCGTAGCTCAAGAGACCCAGTACTTC. Translating it yields CASSVAQETQYF.

This clonotype occurred many times. The chain uses TRBV28 and TRBJ2-7, with 7 bases lining up with TRBD2. The CDR3 spans 14 residues. The V gene end was trimmed by 6 bases and the J gene end by 0 bases; junction bases not matched to a gene: 5. Germline loops: CDR1 MDHEN, CDR2 SYDVKM. The CDR3 nucleotides read TGTGCCAGCAGGACCAAGCGGGACTCCTACGAGCAGTACTTC. Translation: CASRTKRDSYEQYF.

This clonotype was detected a few times. The J gene is TRBJ1-5, the V gene TRBV20-1, with D tentatively TRBD1 (6 bases). Germline-derived CDR1 and CDR2 are DFQATT and SNEGSKA (reference sequence). Trimming cost V 1 base and J 4 bases, with 17 bases left between them. CDR3 length: 16 amino acids. The CDR3 DNA reads as TGCAGTGCTAGAGTTACGGGGGGCAGGGCGAATCAGCCCCAGCATTTT. Translated: CSARVTGGRANQPQHF.